The T cell receptor (beta chain) described here comes from a study of human T cells and chemical hapten exposure. In the study overall: Small pooled library volume differences mainly caused per-sample TCR yield variation.

Regarding this clonotype: The junction shows a germline mismatch at one end, possibly a read error.

Each CDR3 protein is one row after TCRdb ran MiXCR on the RACE reads. The table shows tens of thousands of distinct CDR3 sequences, with over 9.5% occurring only once. As to time point: pre-sensitization, week 0. The treatment here: therapeutic diphenylcyclopropenone sensitization with weekly scalp DPC. This TCR was recovered from a man between 25 and 39 years old with alopecia areata. Some clones in this sample may be carry-over from other donors' samples. Sequencing used whole blood, obtained in connection with sensitization to the hapten diphenylcyclopropenone (DPC).

The CDR3 reads CAIGRGRSGGYSF. For the CDR3, the DNA is TGCGCAATAGGTAGGGGGAGGTCCGGCGGCTACTCCTTC. V and J are TRBV20-1 and TRBJ1-2; possible D gene TRBD1, 6 bases. The CDR3 runs to 13 residues. Germline assignment: CDR1 DFQATT and CDR2 SNEGSKA (reference sequence).